A selection of T cell receptor beta chains follows, all from one sample in a study of Graves' ophthalmopathy and Graves' hyperthyroidism. TCRdb re-called the multiplex PCR reads through MiXCR, storing one row per CDR3 protein. The table has 600,000 to 650,000 distinct CDR3 sequences, 22% seen once. Input material: peripheral blood. These receptors came from a woman in her late teens or twenties with stable Graves' hyperthyroidism. Some clones in this sample may be carry-over from other donors' samples. Both conserved end residues are part of each CDR3. Each record gives: J gene, clone size, D gene, V gene, CDR3 DNA, CDR3 protein. A D gene is named only where the DNA matches it firmly. Size is omitted from some rows. Given values are once, few, many or a class for expanded clones.

j_gene: TRBJ2-5; abundance: many; d_gene: TRBD2; v_gene: TRBV30; CDR3nt: TGTGCCTGGAGACTAGCGGGGCTTCAAGAGACCCAGTACTTC; CDR3aa: CAWRLAGLQETQYF
j_gene: TRBJ2-5; abundance: .; d_gene: TRBD2; v_gene: TRBV20-1; CDR3nt: TGCAGTGCTGGGGGTCCTACTAGCGGGCTGGGATTGGGTGAGACCCAGTACTTC; CDR3aa: CSAGGPTSGLGLGETQYF
j_gene: TRBJ1-2; abundance: many; d_gene: .; v_gene: TRBV12-3/TRBV12-4; CDR3nt: TGTGCCAGCAGTTTCTCCCCCGCACAGGACTATGGCTACACCTTC; CDR3aa: CASSFSPAQDYGYTF
j_gene: TRBJ1-2; abundance: many; d_gene: .; v_gene: TRBV20-1; CDR3nt: TGCAGTGCTAGAGACAGAGGGGGGCGTAGCTACACCTTC; CDR3aa: CSARDRGGRSYTF
j_gene: TRBJ2-7; abundance: many; d_gene: TRBD2; v_gene: TRBV12-3/TRBV12-4; CDR3nt: TGTGCCAGCAGTCTTTCAGCGGGGCCTCACTACGAGCAGTACTTC; CDR3aa: CASSLSAGPHYEQYF
j_gene: TRBJ2-5; abundance: .; d_gene: TRBD1; v_gene: TRBV6-5; CDR3nt: TGTGCCAGCAGTTACTCGCCCAGGGGGAAAGAGACCCAGTACTTC; CDR3aa: CASSYSPRGKETQYF
j_gene: TRBJ2-7; abundance: once; d_gene: TRBD2; v_gene: TRBV2; CDR3nt: TGTGCCAGCAGGCTAGCGGGACGGCAGTACTTC; CDR3aa: CASRLAGRQYF
j_gene: TRBJ1-1; abundance: .; d_gene: .; v_gene: TRBV6-1; CDR3nt: TGTGCCAGCAGGACAGTGCGTTCTGAAGCTTTCTTT; CDR3aa: CASRTVRSEAFF
j_gene: TRBJ2-7; abundance: many; d_gene: .; v_gene: TRBV5-1; CDR3nt: TGCGCCAGCAGCGCCCTCGACCGACTCTACGAGCAGTACTTC; CDR3aa: CASSALDRLYEQYF
j_gene: TRBJ2-7; abundance: .; d_gene: .; v_gene: TRBV6-5; CDR3nt: TGTGCCAGCAGCTTATTTCCTCTCCCAACAGCTTACGAGCAGTACTTC; CDR3aa: CASSLFPLPTAYEQYF
j_gene: TRBJ1-1; abundance: .; d_gene: TRBD1; v_gene: TRBV12-3/TRBV12-4; CDR3nt: TGTGCCAGCAGTTTGACAACCGGGACAGTGAACACTGAAGCTTTCTTT; CDR3aa: CASSLTTGTVNTEAFF
j_gene: TRBJ1-3; abundance: many; d_gene: .; v_gene: TRBV2; CDR3nt: TGTGCCAGCACTCCGGTGGAGGGCCCAGGGAACACCATATATTTT; CDR3aa: CASTPVEGPGNTIYF
j_gene: TRBJ1-2; abundance: many; d_gene: .; v_gene: TRBV28; CDR3nt: TGTGCCAGCAGTTCTCCCTCCGGGCCAAACTATGGCTACACCTTC; CDR3aa: CASSSPSGPNYGYTF
j_gene: TRBJ1-6; abundance: many; d_gene: TRBD1; v_gene: TRBV6-5; CDR3nt: TGTGCCAGCAGTTATCCCGTCCTCCTCGGGACAGGATATTCACCCCTCCACTTT; CDR3aa: CASSYPVLLGTGYSPLHF
j_gene: TRBJ2-5; abundance: many; d_gene: .; v_gene: TRBV2; CDR3nt: TGTGCCAGCAGCGCAGACAGGAACCAGGAGACCCAGTACTTC; CDR3aa: CASSADRNQETQYF
j_gene: TRBJ2-7; abundance: many; d_gene: .; v_gene: TRBV6-5; CDR3nt: TGTGCCAGCAGTTTGGGATCCACCACCTACGAGCAGTACTTC; CDR3aa: CASSLGSTTYEQYF
j_gene: TRBJ2-2; abundance: many; d_gene: .; v_gene: TRBV6-2/TRBV6-3; CDR3nt: TGTGCCAGCAGCTTTTTTGGGGGCACCGGGGAGCTGTTTTTT; CDR3aa: CASSFFGGTGELFF
j_gene: TRBJ1-3; abundance: .; d_gene: .; v_gene: TRBV6-2/TRBV6-3; CDR3nt: TGTGCCAGCAGTTCATATCCAAGGGCCCCGGTTTATGGAAACACCATATATTTT; CDR3aa: CASSSYPRAPVYGNTIYF
j_gene: TRBJ2-7; abundance: many; d_gene: TRBD1; v_gene: TRBV30; CDR3nt: TGTGCCGGGTCCGGGACAGGGGACTACGAGCAGTACTTC; CDR3aa: CAGSGTGDYEQYF
j_gene: TRBJ2-3; abundance: many; d_gene: .; v_gene: TRBV27; CDR3nt: TGTGCCAGCAGCCCCATGCGAGGAACAGATACGCAGTATTTT; CDR3aa: CASSPMRGTDTQYF
j_gene: TRBJ2-2; abundance: .; d_gene: .; v_gene: TRBV5-1; CDR3nt: TGCGCCAGCAGCTTGGGCGGGACGGCCTCGAACACCGGGGAGCTGTTTTTT; CDR3aa: CASSLGGTASNTGELFF
j_gene: TRBJ2-5; abundance: few; d_gene: .; v_gene: TRBV7-9; CDR3nt: TGTGCCAGCAGCCTTGAGGCGGGGTGGGAGACCCAGTACTTC; CDR3aa: CASSLEAGWETQYF
j_gene: TRBJ1-1; abundance: many; d_gene: .; v_gene: TRBV12-3/TRBV12-4; CDR3nt: TGTGCCAGCAGTTTAGACGGCGCGCGAGGCACTGAAGCTTTCTTT; CDR3aa: CASSLDGARGTEAFF
j_gene: TRBJ2-5; abundance: .; d_gene: TRBD1; v_gene: TRBV11-1; CDR3nt: TGTGCCAGCAGCTCCCGACCCCGGACAGGGGGTGGGGAGACCCAGTACTTC; CDR3aa: CASSSRPRTGGGETQYF
j_gene: TRBJ1-2; abundance: .; d_gene: TRBD1; v_gene: TRBV7-6; CDR3nt: TGTGCCAGCAGCCCGACAGGGGTTATAGTCGATGGCTACACCTTC; CDR3aa: CASSPTGVIVDGYTF
j_gene: TRBJ1-1; abundance: many; d_gene: .; v_gene: TRBV28; CDR3nt: TGTGCCAGCAGCCTGGACCCAGGGGCTGAAGCTTTCTTT; CDR3aa: CASSLDPGAEAFF
j_gene: TRBJ2-7; abundance: many; d_gene: TRBD2; v_gene: TRBV9; CDR3nt: TGTGCCAGCAGTTGGACTAGCGAGACCTACGAGCAGTACTTC; CDR3aa: CASSWTSETYEQYF
j_gene: TRBJ2-4; abundance: few; d_gene: .; v_gene: TRBV19; CDR3nt: TGTGCCAGTAGTATTCGGATGGGTTCCGTGTTGGGAAATGACATTCAGTACTTC; CDR3aa: CASSIRMGSVLGNDIQYF
j_gene: TRBJ2-6; abundance: many; d_gene: TRBD1; v_gene: TRBV6-5; CDR3nt: TGTGCCAGCAGTTACTCGAAGAACAGGGGTACTGGGGCCAACGTCCTGACTTTC; CDR3aa: CASSYSKNRGTGANVLTF
j_gene: TRBJ2-6; abundance: many; d_gene: .; v_gene: TRBV12-3/TRBV12-4; CDR3nt: TGTGCCAGCAGCGAAGTTACCTCTGGGGCCAACGTCCTGACTTTC; CDR3aa: CASSEVTSGANVLTF
j_gene: TRBJ2-4; abundance: many; d_gene: TRBD2; v_gene: TRBV14; CDR3nt: TGTGCCAGCAGCCACGAACCAGTCCGGGGGGGACCGGGAAACATTCAGTACTTC; CDR3aa: CASSHEPVRGGPGNIQYF
j_gene: TRBJ2-5; abundance: .; d_gene: .; v_gene: TRBV10-3; CDR3nt: TGTGCCATCAGTGAGTACACAGCCACCGCTCAAGAGACCCAGTACTTC; CDR3aa: CAISEYTATAQETQYF
j_gene: TRBJ1-1; abundance: many; d_gene: .; v_gene: TRBV6-1; CDR3nt: TGTGCCAGCAGTATGGGGACTTACATGAACACTGAAGCTTTCTTT; CDR3aa: CASSMGTYMNTEAFF
j_gene: TRBJ2-7; abundance: few; d_gene: TRBD1; v_gene: TRBV27; CDR3nt: TGTGCCAGCAGTCAGTGGACAGGAGGACACGAGCAGTACTTC; CDR3aa: CASSQWTGGHEQYF
j_gene: TRBJ1-2; abundance: many; d_gene: .; v_gene: TRBV6-1; CDR3nt: TGTGCCAGCAGTGAAGGGGGGCGCGCCTATGGCTACACCTTC; CDR3aa: CASSEGGRAYGYTF
j_gene: TRBJ1-6; abundance: .; d_gene: TRBD1; v_gene: TRBV18; CDR3nt: TGTGCCAGCTCAACACAGGGGAAGGATTCACCCCTCCACTTT; CDR3aa: CASSTQGKDSPLHF
j_gene: TRBJ2-7; abundance: many; d_gene: .; v_gene: TRBV28; CDR3nt: TGTGCCAGCAGTTTCAGACTGGGATACTACGAGCAGTACTTC; CDR3aa: CASSFRLGYYEQYF
j_gene: TRBJ2-2; abundance: few; d_gene: .; v_gene: TRBV9; CDR3nt: TGTGCCAGCAGCGTAGATGAGGGGTCCGGGGAGCTGTTTTTT; CDR3aa: CASSVDEGSGELFF
j_gene: TRBJ1-6; abundance: .; d_gene: .; v_gene: TRBV12-3/TRBV12-4; CDR3nt: TGTGCCAGCAGCTCACAGGGAGCGAATTCACCCCTCCACTTT; CDR3aa: CASSSQGANSPLHF
j_gene: TRBJ2-2; abundance: few; d_gene: .; v_gene: TRBV12-3/TRBV12-4; CDR3nt: TGTGCCAGCCGTCCTGGGGGAGTAGGAACCGGGGAGCTGTTTTTT; CDR3aa: CASRPGGVGTGELFF
j_gene: TRBJ2-4; abundance: many; d_gene: .; v_gene: TRBV20-1; CDR3nt: TGCAGTGCTAGAGTGGGAAACATTCAGTACTTC; CDR3aa: CSARVGNIQYF
j_gene: TRBJ2-2; abundance: .; d_gene: .; v_gene: TRBV10-3; CDR3nt: TGTGCCATCAGTGGGACCCAGAACACCGGGGAGCTGTTTTTT; CDR3aa: CAISGTQNTGELFF
j_gene: TRBJ1-6; abundance: few; d_gene: .; v_gene: TRBV5-1; CDR3nt: TGCGCCAGCGCTAGAAGAGAGGGTGGGAATTCACCCCTCCACTTT; CDR3aa: CASARREGGNSPLHF
j_gene: TRBJ1-5; abundance: many; d_gene: TRBD1; v_gene: TRBV6-1; CDR3nt: TGTGCCAGCATGGGCAGGGGGTTCGATCAGCCCCAGCATTTT; CDR3aa: CASMGRGFDQPQHF
j_gene: TRBJ1-6; abundance: .; d_gene: .; v_gene: TRBV19; CDR3nt: TGTGCCAGTAGTATAGGGGCGCGACCCCTCCACTTT; CDR3aa: CASSIGARPLHF
j_gene: TRBJ2-5; abundance: many; d_gene: .; v_gene: TRBV5-4; CDR3nt: TGTGCCAGCAGCCTTCGACAGGGCGGGGGAGAGACCCAGTACTTC; CDR3aa: CASSLRQGGGETQYF
j_gene: TRBJ2-2; abundance: many; d_gene: TRBD2; v_gene: TRBV12-3/TRBV12-4; CDR3nt: TGTGCCAGCAGCCCCCGGGGGGGGGCCTTGTCCGGGGAGCTGTTTTTT; CDR3aa: CASSPRGGALSGELFF
j_gene: TRBJ2-5; abundance: .; d_gene: .; v_gene: TRBV5-1; CDR3nt: TGCGCCAGCAGCGGGGCGGGGCCGCAAGAGACCCAGTACTTC; CDR3aa: CASSGAGPQETQYF
j_gene: TRBJ2-5; abundance: many; d_gene: .; v_gene: TRBV5-1; CDR3nt: TGCGCCAGCAGCCTGATCGGGAGTCAGGAAGAGACCCAGTACTTC; CDR3aa: CASSLIGSQEETQYF
j_gene: TRBJ2-5; abundance: many; d_gene: .; v_gene: TRBV10-1; CDR3nt: TGCGCCAGCAGTGACGGCAGCAGAAAGCAAGAGACCCAGTACTTC; CDR3aa: CASSDGSRKQETQYF
j_gene: TRBJ1-1; abundance: few; d_gene: .; v_gene: TRBV6-1; CDR3nt: TGTGCCAGCAGCCTCAATGGACCCACTGAAGCTTTCTTT; CDR3aa: CASSLNGPTEAFF
j_gene: TRBJ2-7; abundance: many; d_gene: TRBD1; v_gene: TRBV2; CDR3nt: TGTGCCAGCATACGCCGAGGACAGGCCTACGAGCAGTACTTC; CDR3aa: CASIRRGQAYEQYF
j_gene: TRBJ1-3; abundance: many; d_gene: .; v_gene: TRBV6-5; CDR3nt: TGTGCCAGCAGCTACGGTGATTCTTGGGGAAACACCATATATTTT; CDR3aa: CASSYGDSWGNTIYF
j_gene: TRBJ2-4; abundance: .; d_gene: .; v_gene: TRBV28; CDR3nt: TGTGCCAGCAGCACAGACCTAGCCAAAAACATTAAGTACTTC; CDR3aa: CASSTDLAKNIKYF
j_gene: TRBJ1-2; abundance: many; d_gene: .; v_gene: TRBV2; CDR3nt: TGTGCCAGCAGTGAATGGGTTAACTATGGCTACACCTTC; CDR3aa: CASSEWVNYGYTF
j_gene: TRBJ1-6; abundance: many; d_gene: TRBD1; v_gene: TRBV27; CDR3nt: TGTGCCAGCAGTTTGCAGGGGGGACTTCGGATGTCCCTCCACTTT; CDR3aa: CASSLQGGLRMSLHF